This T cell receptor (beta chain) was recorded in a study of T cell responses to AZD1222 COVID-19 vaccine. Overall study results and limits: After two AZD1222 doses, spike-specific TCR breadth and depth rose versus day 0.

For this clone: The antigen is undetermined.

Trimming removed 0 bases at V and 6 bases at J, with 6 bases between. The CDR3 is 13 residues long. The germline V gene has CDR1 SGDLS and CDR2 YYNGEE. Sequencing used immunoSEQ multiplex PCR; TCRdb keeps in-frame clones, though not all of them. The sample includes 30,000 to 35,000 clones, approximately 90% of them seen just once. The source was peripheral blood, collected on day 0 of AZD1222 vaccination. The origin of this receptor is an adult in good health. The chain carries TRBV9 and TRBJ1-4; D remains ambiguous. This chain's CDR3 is CASSVEPYEKLFF. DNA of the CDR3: TGTGCCAGCAGCGTAGAACCGTATGAAAAACTGTTTTTT.